Presented here are 18 T cell receptor beta chains from one specimen sequenced in a study of T cells in Graves' hyperthyroidism and ophthalmopathy. TCR beta CDR3 region amplification was performed from RNA transcripts. When the TCR CDR3 underwent first-round RT-PCR, the HTBI primer set was used. TCRdb re-derived calls from the multiplex PCR reads in MiXCR, one entry per CDR3 protein. The sample has roughly 280,000 distinct CDR3 sequences, around 20% seen once. Specimen: blood. The source is a man aged 25-45 years with Graves' ophthalmopathy.

This clonotype was seen ten or more times. This chain uses TRBV4-1 with TRBJ1-1, with D possibly matching TRBD1 (6 bases). CDR1 is MGHRA, CDR2 YSYEKL, per germline. V was shortened by 4 bases and J by 1 base, with 10 bases between the two germline ends. This CDR3 is built from 14 residues. The CDR3 is CASSRGQRNTEAFF. The CDR3 DNA follows: TGCGCCAGCAGCCGTGGACAGCGGAACACTGAAGCTTTCTTT.

In this sample, this clonotype turned up many times. V and J are TRBV27 and TRBJ1-6, with D uncertain. CDR3 size: 14 residues. Germline CDR1 and CDR2: MNHEY and SMNVEV (reference sequence). Trimming cost V 6 bases and J 6 bases, with 12 bases left between them. The CDR3 region has the DNA TGTGCCAGCAGCCTAGGGAACGGTAATTCACCCCTCCACTTT. Residues: CASSLGNGNSPLHF.

This clonotype appeared many times. The chain employs TRBV2 and TRBJ2-7; unclear D gene. CDR1 SNHLY and CDR2 FYNNEI come from the germline V gene. The CDR3 sequence is 15 residues long. Trimming shortened V by 4 bases and J by 3 bases, and 16 bases separated the two germline ends. The CDR3 DNA reads TGTGCCAGCAGTGCGAGTTGGAGAGGCGGCTACGAGCAGTACTTC. This codes for CASSASWRGGYEQYF.

The CDR3 nucleotides are TGTGCCAGCAGTCAAACGGGACTAGCGGGAGGTCTGTACTTC. Translating gives CASSQTGLAGGLYF. The genes are TRBV6-1 and TRBJ2-5; TRBD2 matches at 15 bases. CDR3 length equals 14 residues. With 5 bases clipped from V and 13 bases from J, the junction kept 8 bases outside the gene matches. Germline V gene lookup returns CDR1 MNHNS and CDR2 SASEGT.

The chain joins TRBV19 to TRBJ1-2, with 12 bases lining up with TRBD1. J gave up 6 bases and V 7 bases, and 9 bases lay outside the gene matches. The CDR3 loop spans 15 amino acids. Germline V gives CDR1 LNHDA, CDR2 SQIVND (reference sequence). This chain's CDR3 is CASTARDRGRNGYTF. The CDR3 region has the DNA TGTGCCAGTACCGCGAGGGACAGGGGGCGAAATGGCTACACCTTC.

The rearrangement uses TRBV19 and TRBJ2-1; TRBD1 aligns across 9 bases. V trimming: 6 bases; J trimming: 6 bases; junction bases outside the gene matches: 3. The germline V gene encodes CDR1 LNHDA and CDR2 SQIVND (reference sequence). The CDR3 runs 13 residues. CDR3 sequence reads: CASRPTGGNEQFF. The CDR3 DNA reads as TGTGCCAGTAGACCGACAGGGGGCAATGAGCAGTTCTTC.

This clonotype came up a few times. V usage is TRBV20-1 and J usage is TRBJ1-1, with 7 bases lining up with TRBD1. V shed 8 bases, J shed 4 bases, and the junction held 13 bases outside the gene matches. CDR3 length: 14 residues. Germline CDR1 and CDR2: DFQATT and SNEGSKA (reference sequence). This chain's CDR3 is CSPDRVMPSTEAFF. CDR3 in DNA: TGCAGTCCAGACAGGGTAATGCCTTCCACTGAAGCTTTCTTT.

The chain uses TRBV9 and TRBJ2-6; D perhaps matches TRBD1 (6 bases). The germline V gene encodes CDR1 SGDLS and CDR2 YYNGEE. Trimming pared 2 bases from V and 0 bases from J, leaving 9 bases between. CDR3 length equals 16 residues. For the CDR3, the DNA is TGTGCCAGCAGCGTGAGACAGGTCTCTGGGGCCAACGTCCTGACTTTC. Amino acid sequence: CASSVRQVSGANVLTF.

The V and J genes are TRBV27 and TRBJ1-2, with no clear D. The CDR3 has 17 amino acids. Trimming left V 0 bases short and J 4 bases short, with 18 bases between. Per germline, CDR1 MNHEY and CDR2 SMNVEV (reference sequence). The CDR3 DNA sequence: TGTGCCAGCAGTTTATCCCTGCGGGCAGGCGCGGGCTATGGCTACACCTTC. It yields the protein CASSLSLRAGAGYGYTF.

The chain is built from TRBV30 and TRBJ2-3, with TRBD2 matching 15 bases. V gave up 2 bases and J gave up 4 bases; unmatched junction bases: 7. Germline CDR1 and CDR2: GTSNPN and SVGIG (reference sequence). The CDR3 extends over 17 amino acids. This chain's CDR3 is CAWSKGLAGGYPDTQYF. CDR3 sequence (DNA): TGTGCCTGGAGTAAGGGACTAGCGGGAGGTTATCCAGATACGCAGTATTTT. Looking up the rest from reference TRBV30 and TRBJ2-3 gives the full variable domain: SQTIHQWPATLVQPVGSPLSLECTVEGTSNPNLYWYRQAAGRGLQLLFYSVGIGQISSEVPQNLSASRPQDRQFILSSKKLLLSDSGFYLCAWSKGLAGGYPDTQYFGPGTRLTVL.

This clonotype has a count of ten or more. The chain couples TRBV2 to TRBJ1-2; 8 bases match TRBD1. V gave up 6 bases and J gave up 4 bases; unmatched junction bases: 7. The CDR3 has 14 residues. CDR1 is SNHLY and CDR2 is FYNNEI in the germline V gene. The chain's CDR3 is CASRETGASYGYTF. CDR3 in DNA: TGTGCCAGCAGAGAGACAGGGGCTAGCTATGGCTACACCTTC. The whole variable domain, remainder taken from reference TRBV2 and TRBJ1-2, is EPEVTQTPSHQVTQMGQEVILRCVPISNHLYFYWYRQILGQKVEFLVSFYNNEISEKSEIFDDQFSVERPDGSNFTLKIRSTKLEDSAMYFCASRETGASYGYTFGSGTRLTVV.

The V call is TRBV19, the J call TRBJ1-2; 9 nucleotides match TRBD1. Germline V gene lookup returns CDR1 LNHDA and CDR2 SQIVND (reference sequence). CDR3 length: 15 amino acids. Trimming at V came to 5 bases and at J to 3 bases, leaving 7 bases not matched to a gene. CDR3 amino acids: CASSRNRGHDYGYTF. CDR3 bases: TGTGCCAGTAGTCGGAACAGGGGGCATGACTATGGCTACACCTTC.

This clonotype was found a few times. This sequence joins TRBV5-1 and TRBJ1-4; tentatively, D is TRBD1 (5 bases). Per germline, CDR1 SGHRS and CDR2 YFSETQ. This CDR3 is 15 amino acids long. V was pared by 6 bases and J by 0 bases, with 12 bases between. The CDR3 sequence is CASTLGVATNEKLFF. CDR3 coding DNA: TGCGCCAGCACCCTAGGGGTGGCAACTAATGAAAAACTGTTTTTT.

This clonotype has ten or more counts. The rearrangement joins TRBV28 to TRBJ2-7; TRBD1 aligns across 11 bases. The CDR3 length is 15 residues. Trimming at V came to 5 bases and at J to 5 bases, leaving 8 bases not matched to a gene. Per the germline V gene, CDR1 is MDHEN and CDR2 is SYDVKM. CDR3 region: CASSVGQGVLDEQYF. In DNA, the CDR3 is TGTGCCAGCAGTGTGGGACAGGGGGTCCTCGACGAGCAGTACTTC.

The chain carries TRBV6-9 and TRBJ2-2; no definite D call. The CDR3 is made up of 15 amino acids. V lost 2 bases, J lost 6 bases, and 13 bases lay in between. The germline CDR1 and CDR2 sequences are MNHGY and SVAAGI. This CDR3 reads CASSYVRLESGELFF. The CDR3 DNA sequence: TGTGCCAGCAGTTATGTTCGGCTCGAGTCCGGGGAGCTGTTTTTT.

This clonotype was seen a few times. The rearrangement joins TRBV28 to TRBJ1-6; tentative D call: TRBD1 (6 bases). The germline gives CDR1 MDHEN, CDR2 SYDVKM. CDR3 length equals 17 residues. Trimming left V 2 bases short and J 4 bases short, with 15 bases between. CDR3 sequence reads: CASSLVQGNNYNSPLHF. CDR3 coding DNA: TGTGCCAGCAGTTTAGTACAGGGAAACAATTATAATTCACCCCTCCACTTT.

This sequence joins TRBV7-9 and TRBJ2-5; either TRBD1 or TRBD2 may supply D (6 bases each). The CDR3 contains 15 residues. The germline gives CDR1 SEHNR, CDR2 FQNEAQ (reference sequence). Trimming took 5 bases from V and 1 from J, leaving 14 bases between them. The CDR3 region is CASSLEGQGQETQYF. The CDR3 DNA sequence: TGTGCCAGCAGCCTGGAGGGACAAGGCCAAGAGACCCAGTACTTC. The full variable domain, with the rest looked up from reference TRBV7-9 and TRBJ2-5, is DTGVSQNPRHKITKRGQNVTFRCDPISEHNRLYWYRQTLGQGPEFLTYFQNEAQLEKSRLLSDRFSAERPKGSFSTLEIQRTEQGDSAMYLCASSLEGQGQETQYFGPGTRLLVL.

This clonotype came up a few times. V is TRBV5-1 and J is TRBJ2-5; D unclear. The CDR3 contains 13 residues. V was trimmed by 0 bases and J by 6 bases, leaving 9 bases between them. The germline CDR1 and CDR2 sequences are SGHRS and YFSETQ. CDR3 nucleotides: TGCGCCAGCAGCTTGGAACCGTCTCAGACCCAGTACTTC. As protein: CASSLEPSQTQYF.